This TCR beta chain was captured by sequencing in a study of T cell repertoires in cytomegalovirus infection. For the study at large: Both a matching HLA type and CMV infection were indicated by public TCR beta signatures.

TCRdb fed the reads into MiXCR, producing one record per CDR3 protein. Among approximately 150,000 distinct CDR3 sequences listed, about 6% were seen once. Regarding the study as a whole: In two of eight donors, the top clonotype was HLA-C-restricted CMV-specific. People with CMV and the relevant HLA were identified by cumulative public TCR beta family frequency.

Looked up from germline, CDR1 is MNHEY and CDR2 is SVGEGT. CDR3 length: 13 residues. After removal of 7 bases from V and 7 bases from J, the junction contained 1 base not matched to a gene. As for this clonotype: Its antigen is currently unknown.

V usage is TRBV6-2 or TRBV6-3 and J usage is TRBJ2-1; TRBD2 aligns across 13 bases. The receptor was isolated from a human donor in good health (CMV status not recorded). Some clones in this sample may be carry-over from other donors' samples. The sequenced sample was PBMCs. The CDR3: CASKLAGGNEQFF. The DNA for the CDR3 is TGTGCCAGCAAACTAGCGGGGGGGAATGAGCAGTTCTTC.